This TCR beta chain stems from a study of cytomegalovirus exposure and HLA in healthy donors. The table came from immunoSEQ multiplex PCR; TCRdb's copy has only in-frame clones and leaves some out. This sample carries around 91,000 clones, 93% of them seen once, and the ten largest clones take about 1.1%. CDR3 length equals 17 residues. V was trimmed by 6 bases and J by 3 bases, leaving 24 bases between them. Germline V gives CDR1 SGHNT, CDR2 YENEEA. V usage is TRBV11-3 and J usage is TRBJ2-7; weak D call: TRBD1 (7 bases). This receptor was identified in a woman aged 25 to 39 in good health and CMV-seropositive. Material: PBMCs. Here the CDR3 reads CASRGRSRQGVDYEQYF. The DNA of the CDR3 is TGTGCCAGCAGGGGGAGGTCTCGGCAGGGGGTGGACTACGAGCAGTACTTC.